Presented here are 10 T cell receptor beta chains from one specimen sequenced in a study of blood T cell repertoires in COVID-19. Here immunoSEQ multiplex PCR was the method, and the copy in TCRdb shows in-frame clones only, minus some. The top ten clones hold more than 4.5% of a sample with approximately 220,000 clones, 84% of them seen once. The source material was peripheral blood. These receptors were obtained from an older woman who had recovered from COVID-19.

This chain joins TRBV29-1 and TRBJ2-3, with 9 nucleotides matching TRBD2. Trimming removed 8 bases from V and 1 base from J; junction bases left unmatched: 7. CDR3 length: 14 residues. The germline CDR1 and CDR2 sequences are SQVTM and ANQGSEA. The CDR3 region has the DNA TGCAGCCTCCGGTGGACTAGCGGCACAGATACGCAGTATTTT. It encodes CSLRWTSGTDTQYF.

The J gene is TRBJ2-5, the V gene TRBV5-1; weak D call: TRBD1 (6 bases). CDR1 and CDR2 (germline): SGHRS, YFSETQ. The CDR3 is made up of 14 amino acids. V was cut by 4 bases and J by 5 bases, with 15 bases left in between. The CDR3 coding sequence is TGCGCCAGCAGCACCCGGAAGGGGGATGAGACCCAGTACTTC. Translating it yields CASSTRKGDETQYF.

The chain is built from TRBV19 and TRBJ2-1, with TRBD2 matching 7 bases. The CDR3 runs 14 residues. Germline V gives CDR1 LNHDA, CDR2 SQIVND (reference sequence). V shed 4 bases, J shed 7 bases, and the junction held 7 bases outside the gene matches. The CDR3: CASSTRGGVNEQFF. CDR3 DNA sequence: TGTGCCAGTAGTACTCGTGGGGGGGTTAATGAGCAGTTCTTC.

The J gene is TRBJ2-1, the V gene TRBV29-1; D is undetermined. CDR1 and CDR2 (germline): SQVTM, ANQGSEA. Trimming shortened V by 5 bases and J by 4 bases, and 3 bases separated the two germline ends. The CDR3 is made up of 10 amino acids. The CDR3: CSVYYNEQFF. The CDR3 region has the DNA TGCAGCGTTTATTACAATGAGCAGTTCTTC.

The rearrangement links TRBV9 to TRBJ1-1; tentatively, D is TRBD1 (5 bases). Looked up from germline, CDR1 is SGDLS and CDR2 is YYNGEE. The CDR3 extends over 15 amino acids. V was pared by 3 bases and J by 4 bases, with 16 bases between. CDR3 in DNA: TGTGCCAGCAGCGCCCTCGGCGGGGCGAGCACTGAAGCTTTCTTT. Residues: CASSALGGASTEAFF.

This clone has only a few counts. The genes are TRBV4-3 and TRBJ1-5; possibly TRBD1 for D (6 bases). The CDR3 is 15 amino acids. Trimming removed 1 base from V and 2 bases from J, with 9 bases in between. Germline V lookup: CDR1 LGHNA, CDR2 YSLEER. The CDR3 protein is CASSQGGGRNQPQHF. The DNA for the CDR3 is TGCGCCAGCAGCCAAGGAGGGGGTCGCAATCAGCCCCAGCATTTT.

This clone was counted only a few times. The chain joins TRBV11-1 to TRBJ2-7; 9 bases match TRBD2. V gave up 1 base and J gave up 2 bases; unmatched junction bases: 6. The CDR3 is 16 residues long. The germline gives CDR1 SGHAT, CDR2 FQDESV (reference sequence). The CDR3: CASSLGRLAGTYEQYF. In nucleotides, the CDR3 is TGTGCCAGCAGCTTAGGTCGGCTAGCGGGGACCTACGAGCAGTACTTC.

The chain recombines TRBV6-5 with TRBJ2-7; D is perhaps TRBD1 (5 bases). CDR1 MNHEY and CDR2 SVGAGI come from the germline V gene. This CDR3 has 11 residues. Trimming removed 8 bases from V and 4 bases from J, with 9 bases in between. The DNA of the CDR3 is TGTGCCAGCGGTTCAGGGTACGAGCAGTACTTC. Protein: CASGSGYEQYF.

The chain uses TRBV2 and TRBJ2-5, with 7 nucleotides matching TRBD1. The germline CDR1 and CDR2 sequences are SNHLY and FYNNEI. The CDR3 runs to 18 residues. After removal of 8 bases from V and 4 bases from J, the junction contained 22 bases not matched to a gene. DNA for the CDR3: TGTGCCAGCGTGTCTCGACAGGGTGGACCTAAAAGGGGAGAGACCCAGTACTTC. This sequence encodes CASVSRQGGPKRGETQYF.

V gene TRBV5-1 combines with J gene TRBJ2-1; TRBD2 matches 13 bases. The CDR3 sequence is 15 residues long. Trimming cost V 4 bases and J 8 bases; bases outside gene matches: 6. The germline gives CDR1 SGHRS, CDR2 YFSETQ. The CDR3 is CASSTGTSGEDEQFF. The CDR3 DNA reads as TGCGCCAGCAGCACCGGGACTAGCGGGGAAGATGAGCAGTTCTTC.